This T cell receptor beta chain emerged from a study of blood T cell repertoires in COVID-19. Turning to the study itself: The cDNA or gDNA used as material had been derived from T cells, B-cell-depleted T cells, or PBMCs.

Profiled with immunoSEQ multiplex PCR; TCRdb holds only in-frame clones, not every one. The sample consists of around 200,000 clones, around 84% of them appearing once. Germline trimming cut 5 bases from V and 1 base from J; bases unmatched to any gene: 7. Looked up from germline, CDR1 is MNHEY and CDR2 is SMNVEV (reference sequence). CDR3 length equals 15 residues. The chain combines TRBV27 with TRBJ2-7, with 8 bases lining up with TRBD1. The sequenced sample consisted of peripheral blood. The TCR originated in a woman of 80 years or more with acute or convalescent COVID-19. The CDR3 here is CASSQRTGYSYEQYF. The CDR3 DNA reads as TGTGCCAGCAGTCAACGGACAGGGTATTCCTACGAGCAGTACTTC.